This TCR beta chain was recovered during a study of blood T cell repertoires in COVID-19. Some clones are missing from TCRdb's copy, which holds only in-frame ones; the method was immunoSEQ multiplex PCR. Here the sample spans about 93,000 clones, approximately 90% being singletons. The V segment lost 5 bases and the J segment 1 base; nucleotides outside the gene matches: 6. CDR1 and CDR2 (germline): SGHAT, FQNNGV. The CDR3 is made up of 15 amino acids. The chain carries TRBV11-2 and TRBJ2-5; TRBD2 matches 8 bases. This clonotype was sampled from a man in his fifties with acute or convalescent COVID-19. Specimen: peripheral blood. Written as DNA, the CDR3 is TGTGCCAGCAGCCCCGGGGGGGGTCGCCAAGAGACCCAGTACTTC. Protein: CASSPGGGRQETQYF.